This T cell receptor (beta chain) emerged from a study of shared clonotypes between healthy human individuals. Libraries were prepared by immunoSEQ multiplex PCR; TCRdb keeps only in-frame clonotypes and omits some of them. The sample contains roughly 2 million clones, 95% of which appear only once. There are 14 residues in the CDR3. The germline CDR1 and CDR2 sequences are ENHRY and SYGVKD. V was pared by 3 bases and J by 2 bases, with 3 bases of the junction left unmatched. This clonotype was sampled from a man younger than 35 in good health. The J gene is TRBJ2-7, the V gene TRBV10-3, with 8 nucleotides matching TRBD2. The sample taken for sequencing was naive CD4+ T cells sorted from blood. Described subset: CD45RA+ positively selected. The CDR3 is CAISEAGDPYEQYF. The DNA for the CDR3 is TGTGCCATCAGTGAAGCGGGAGATCCCTACGAGCAGTACTTC.